This section outlines one TCR beta chain sequence together with its context. Its antigen is not identified. Several immunoSEQ 96-well plates shared each subset's DNA, each plate a replicate. The method was immunoSEQ multiplex PCR; TCRdb's version includes in-frame clones alone and lacks a portion of them. The repertoire holds under 600,000 clones, approximately 95% seen once, with approximately 0.067% in the top ten. CDR3 size: 13 residues. V dropped 4 bases and J dropped 5 bases, with 8 bases sitting between them. Germline assignment: CDR1 LNHDA and CDR2 SQIVND (reference sequence). This specimen belongs to a study of shared clonotypes between healthy human individuals. Turning to the study itself: Donors consisted of a couple of women and a few men between 18 and 49.

Whole-study results and caveats: Naive subsets typically showed greater estimated richness than memory subsets. There were few donors, and this limited the genetic and exposure-history diversity represented.

Sample: naive CD4+ T cells sorted from blood. Subset specified: CD45RA+ positively selected. The TCR sequence derives from a woman in her twenties or thirties in good health. The genes are TRBV19 and TRBJ2-2; D is ambiguous. The CDR3 sequence: CASSSQMTGELFF. The CDR3 nucleotides read TGTGCCAGTAGTAGCCAGATGACCGGGGAGCTGTTTTTT.